This T cell receptor (beta chain) was retrieved from a study of neurological immune-mediated disorders. The CDR3 length is 14 residues. Germline CDR1 and CDR2: MRHNA and SNTAGT. V gave up 5 bases and J gave up 6 bases, with 14 bases separating them. The cDNA was synthesized by means of template-switch 5'RACE, which was carried out with 10-nucleotide random UMIs. Sequencing of 15-18 subjects in each run yielded over 190 million TCR-beta sequences. A single record per CDR3 protein comes from TCRdb applying MiXCR to the 5' RACE reads. This repertoire shows roughly 61,000 distinct CDR3 sequences, around 24% found once; its top ten account for 4.6%. The time point denotes: technical triplicate 2. Many counts were recorded for this clonotype.

The sample taken for sequencing was PBMCs. This chain uses TRBV6-4 with TRBJ2-1; D is uncertain. This sequence originates from a man in his 60s with HTLV-1-associated myelopathy (HAM/TSP). This CDR3 reads CASSPAPALNEQFF. CDR3 DNA: TGTGCCAGCAGTCCCGCCCCGGCCCTCAATGAGCAGTTCTTC.